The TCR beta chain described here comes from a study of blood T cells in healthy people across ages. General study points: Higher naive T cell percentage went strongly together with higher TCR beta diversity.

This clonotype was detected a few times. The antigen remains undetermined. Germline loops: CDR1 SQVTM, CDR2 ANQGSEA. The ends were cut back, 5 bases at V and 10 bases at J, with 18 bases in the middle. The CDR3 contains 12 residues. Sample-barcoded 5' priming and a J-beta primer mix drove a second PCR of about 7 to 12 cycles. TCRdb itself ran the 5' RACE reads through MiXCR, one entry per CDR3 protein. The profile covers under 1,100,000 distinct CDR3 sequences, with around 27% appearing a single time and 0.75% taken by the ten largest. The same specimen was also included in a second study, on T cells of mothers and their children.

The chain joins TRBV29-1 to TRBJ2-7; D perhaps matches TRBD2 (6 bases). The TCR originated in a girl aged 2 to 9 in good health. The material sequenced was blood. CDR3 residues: CSVSYGGESQYF. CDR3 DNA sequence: TGCAGCGTTTCTTACGGAGGGGAGTCCCAGTACTTC.